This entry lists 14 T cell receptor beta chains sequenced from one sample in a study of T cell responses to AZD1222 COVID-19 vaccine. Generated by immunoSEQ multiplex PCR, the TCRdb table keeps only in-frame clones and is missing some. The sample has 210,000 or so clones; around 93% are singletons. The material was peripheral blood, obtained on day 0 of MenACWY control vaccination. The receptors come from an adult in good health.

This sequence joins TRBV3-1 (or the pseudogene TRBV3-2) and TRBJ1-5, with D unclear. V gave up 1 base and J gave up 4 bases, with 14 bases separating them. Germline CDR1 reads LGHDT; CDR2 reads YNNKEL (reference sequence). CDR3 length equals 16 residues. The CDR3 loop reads CASSQGLAGLNQPQHF. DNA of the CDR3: TGTGCCAGCAGCCAAGGACTTGCAGGTCTGAATCAGCCCCAGCATTTT.

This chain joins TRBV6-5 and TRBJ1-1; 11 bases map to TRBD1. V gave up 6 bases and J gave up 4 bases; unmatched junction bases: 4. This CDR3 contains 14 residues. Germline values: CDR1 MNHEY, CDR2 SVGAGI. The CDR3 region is CASRAGTGGTEAFF. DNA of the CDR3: TGTGCCAGCAGAGCAGGGACAGGGGGCACTGAAGCTTTCTTT.

This CDR3 reads CAISESSQPQHF. CDR3 nucleotide sequence: TGTGCCATCAGTGAGTCTAGCCAGCCCCAGCATTTT. The chain has TRBV10-3 and TRBJ1-5; D is ambiguous. The CDR3 runs to 12 residues. The V gene's germline CDR1 is ENHRY and CDR2 SYGVKD. V shed 0 bases and J shed 7 bases, with 4 bases lying between them.

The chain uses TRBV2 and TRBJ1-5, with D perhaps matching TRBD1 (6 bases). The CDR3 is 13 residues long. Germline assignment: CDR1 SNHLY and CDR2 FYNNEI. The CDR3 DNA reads TGTGCGACTACTTGGACAGACGGACAGCCCCAGCATTTT. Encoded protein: CATTWTDGQPQHF.

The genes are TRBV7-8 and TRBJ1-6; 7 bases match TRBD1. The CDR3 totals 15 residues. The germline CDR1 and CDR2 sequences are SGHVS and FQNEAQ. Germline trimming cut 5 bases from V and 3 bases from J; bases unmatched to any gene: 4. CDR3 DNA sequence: TGTGCCAGCAGCATGCGGGACAGCTATAATTCACCCCTCCACTTT. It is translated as CASSMRDSYNSPLHF.

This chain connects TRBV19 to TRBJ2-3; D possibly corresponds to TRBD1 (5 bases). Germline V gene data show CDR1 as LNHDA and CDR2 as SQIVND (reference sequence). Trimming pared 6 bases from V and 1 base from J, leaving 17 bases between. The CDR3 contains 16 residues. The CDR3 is CASSGPQGRGTDTQYF. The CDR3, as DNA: TGTGCCAGTAGCGGACCGCAGGGTCGGGGCACAGATACGCAGTATTTT.

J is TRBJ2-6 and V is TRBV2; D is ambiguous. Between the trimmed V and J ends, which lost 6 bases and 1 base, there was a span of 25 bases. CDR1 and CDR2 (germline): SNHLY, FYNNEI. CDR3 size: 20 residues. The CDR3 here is CASRKERTAGRGSGANVLTF. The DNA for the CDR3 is TGTGCCAGCAGGAAAGAGAGGACGGCTGGCCGCGGTTCTGGGGCCAACGTCCTGACTTTC.

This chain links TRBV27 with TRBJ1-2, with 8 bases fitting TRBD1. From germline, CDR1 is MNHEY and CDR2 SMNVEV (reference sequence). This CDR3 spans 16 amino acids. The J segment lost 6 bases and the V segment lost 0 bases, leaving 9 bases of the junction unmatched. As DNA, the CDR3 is TGTGCCAGCAGTTTATCGATGGGGACAGGAAACCATGGCTACACCTTC. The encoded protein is CASSLSMGTGNHGYTF.

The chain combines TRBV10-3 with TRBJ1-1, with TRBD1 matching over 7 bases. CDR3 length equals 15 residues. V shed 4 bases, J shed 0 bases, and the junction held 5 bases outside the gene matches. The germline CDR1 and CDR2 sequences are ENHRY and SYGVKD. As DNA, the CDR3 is TGTGCCATCAGTGGACAGGGTAGACTGAACACTGAAGCTTTCTTT. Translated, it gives CAISGQGRLNTEAFF.

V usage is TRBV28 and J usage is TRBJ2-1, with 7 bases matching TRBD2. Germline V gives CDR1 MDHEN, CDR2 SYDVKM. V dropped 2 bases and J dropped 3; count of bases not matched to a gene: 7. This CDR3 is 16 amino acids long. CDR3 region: CASSLVSSGFYNEQFF. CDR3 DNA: TGTGCCAGCAGTTTAGTCTCTAGCGGTTTCTACAATGAGCAGTTCTTC.

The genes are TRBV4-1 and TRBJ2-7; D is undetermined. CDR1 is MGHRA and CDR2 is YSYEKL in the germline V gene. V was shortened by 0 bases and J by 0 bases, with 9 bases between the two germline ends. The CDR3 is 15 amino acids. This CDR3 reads CASSQEGASSYEQYF. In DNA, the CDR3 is TGCGCCAGCAGCCAAGAAGGTGCCAGCTCCTACGAGCAGTACTTC.

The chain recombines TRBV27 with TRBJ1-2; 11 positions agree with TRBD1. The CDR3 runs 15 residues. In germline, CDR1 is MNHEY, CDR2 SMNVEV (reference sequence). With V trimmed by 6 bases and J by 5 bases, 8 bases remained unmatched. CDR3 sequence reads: CASSRTGGLSYGYTF. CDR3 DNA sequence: TGTGCCAGCAGCCGGACAGGGGGCTTGAGTTATGGCTACACCTTC.

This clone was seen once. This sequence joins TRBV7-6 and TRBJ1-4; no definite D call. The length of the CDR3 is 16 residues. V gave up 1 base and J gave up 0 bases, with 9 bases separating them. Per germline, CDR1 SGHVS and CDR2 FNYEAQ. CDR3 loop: CASSLGTGATNEKLFF. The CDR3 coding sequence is TGTGCCAGCAGCTTAGGGACGGGTGCAACTAATGAAAAACTGTTTTTT. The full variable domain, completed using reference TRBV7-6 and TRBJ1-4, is GAGVSQSPRYKVTKRGQDVALRCDPISGHVSLYWYRQALGQGPEFLTYFNYEAQQDKSGLPNDRFSAERPEGSISTLTIQRTEQRDSAMYRCASSLGTGATNEKLFFGSGTQLSVL.

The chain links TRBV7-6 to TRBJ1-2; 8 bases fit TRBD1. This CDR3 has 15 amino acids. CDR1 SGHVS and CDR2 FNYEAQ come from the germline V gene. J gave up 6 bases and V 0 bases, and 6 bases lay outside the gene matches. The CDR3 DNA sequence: TGTGCCAGCAGCTTAGCCACAGGACAGGGCAATGGCTACACCTTC. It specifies CASSLATGQGNGYTF.